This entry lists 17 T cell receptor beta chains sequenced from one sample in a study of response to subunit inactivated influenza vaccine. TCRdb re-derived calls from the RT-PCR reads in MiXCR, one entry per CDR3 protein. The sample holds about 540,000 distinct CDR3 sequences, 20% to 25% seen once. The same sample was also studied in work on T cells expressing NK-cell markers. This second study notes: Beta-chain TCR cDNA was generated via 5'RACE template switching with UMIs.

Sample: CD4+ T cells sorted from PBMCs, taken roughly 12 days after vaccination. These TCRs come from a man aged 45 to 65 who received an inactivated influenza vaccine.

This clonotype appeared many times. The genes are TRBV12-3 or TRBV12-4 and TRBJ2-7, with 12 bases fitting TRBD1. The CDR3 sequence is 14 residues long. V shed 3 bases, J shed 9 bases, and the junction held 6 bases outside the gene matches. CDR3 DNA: TGTGCCAGCAGTTTTGGGACAGGGGGCTATGGGCAGTACTTC. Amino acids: CASSFGTGGYGQYF.

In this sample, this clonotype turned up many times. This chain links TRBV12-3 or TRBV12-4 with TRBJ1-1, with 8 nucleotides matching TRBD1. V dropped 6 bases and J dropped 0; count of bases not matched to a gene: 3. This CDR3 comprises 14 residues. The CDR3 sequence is CASSPDRVNTEAFF. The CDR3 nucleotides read TGTGCCAGCAGCCCGGACAGGGTGAACACTGAAGCTTTCTTT.

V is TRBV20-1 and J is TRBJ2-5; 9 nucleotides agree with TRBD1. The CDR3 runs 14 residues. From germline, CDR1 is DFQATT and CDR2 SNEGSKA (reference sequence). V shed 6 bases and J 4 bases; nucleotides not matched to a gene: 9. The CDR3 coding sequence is TGCAGTGCCAAGGGACAGGGATCGCGAGAGACCCAGTACTTC. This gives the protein CSAKGQGSRETQYF.

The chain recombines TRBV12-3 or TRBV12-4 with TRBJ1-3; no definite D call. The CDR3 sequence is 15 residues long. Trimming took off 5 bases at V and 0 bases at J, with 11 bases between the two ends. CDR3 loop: CASSNGRNSGNTIYF. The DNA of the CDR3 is TGTGCCAGCAGTAATGGGAGGAACTCTGGAAACACCATATATTTT.

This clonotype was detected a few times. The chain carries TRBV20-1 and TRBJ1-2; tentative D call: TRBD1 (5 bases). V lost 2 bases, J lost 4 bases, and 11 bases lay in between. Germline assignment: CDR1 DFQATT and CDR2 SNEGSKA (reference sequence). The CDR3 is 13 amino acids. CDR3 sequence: CSARLQGSYGYTF. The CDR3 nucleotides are TGCAGTGCTAGACTGCAGGGTAGCTATGGCTACACCTTC.

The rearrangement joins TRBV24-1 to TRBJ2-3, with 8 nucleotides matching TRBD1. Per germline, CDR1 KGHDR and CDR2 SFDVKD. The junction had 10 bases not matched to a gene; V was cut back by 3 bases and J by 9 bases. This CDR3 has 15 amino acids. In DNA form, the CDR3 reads TGTGCCACCAGTGATCCTGGACAGGGTACACACACGCAGTATTTT. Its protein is CATSDPGQGTHTQYF.

The CDR3 spells CASSLVGGQGMGDTQYF. For the CDR3, the DNA is TGTGCCAGCAGCTTAGTTGGGGGACAGGGTATGGGAGATACGCAGTATTTT. The V call is TRBV11-2, the J call TRBJ2-3; 9 bases fit TRBD1. J lost 5 bases, V lost 1 base, and 10 bases had no gene match. Germline CDR1 reads SGHAT; CDR2 reads FQNNGV. This CDR3 spans 17 amino acids.

In nucleotides, the CDR3 is TGTGCCAGCAGCCAGAGGGCGGGAGGCCTCAACACCGGGGAGCTGTTTTTT. Translation gives CASSQRAGGLNTGELFF. The J gene is TRBJ2-2, the V gene TRBV4-2; 8 nucleotides align to TRBD2. The CDR3 sequence is 17 residues long. Germline assignment: CDR1 LGHNA and CDR2 YNFKEQ. Trimming at V came to 3 bases and at J to 2 bases, leaving 8 bases not matched to a gene.

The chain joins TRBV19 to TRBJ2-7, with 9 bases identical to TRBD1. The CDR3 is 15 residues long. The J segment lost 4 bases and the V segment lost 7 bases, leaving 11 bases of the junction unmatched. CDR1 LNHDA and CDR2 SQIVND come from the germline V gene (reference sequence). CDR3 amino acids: CASMRGQGLSYEQYF. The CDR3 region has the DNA TGTGCCAGTATGAGAGGACAGGGGTTGTCGTACGAGCAGTACTTC.

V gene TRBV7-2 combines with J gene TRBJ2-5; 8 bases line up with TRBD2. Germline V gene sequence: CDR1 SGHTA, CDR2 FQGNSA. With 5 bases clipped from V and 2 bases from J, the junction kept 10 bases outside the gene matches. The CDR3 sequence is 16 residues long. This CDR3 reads CASSRRTSRTQETQYF. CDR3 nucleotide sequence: TGTGCCAGCAGCCGAAGGACTAGCCGCACTCAAGAGACCCAGTACTTC.

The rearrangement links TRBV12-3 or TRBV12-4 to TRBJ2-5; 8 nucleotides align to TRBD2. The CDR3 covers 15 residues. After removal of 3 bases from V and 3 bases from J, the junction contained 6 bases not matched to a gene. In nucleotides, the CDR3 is TGTGCCAGCAGTTTCACTAGCGGTTATAAAGAGACCCAGTACTTC. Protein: CASSFTSGYKETQYF.

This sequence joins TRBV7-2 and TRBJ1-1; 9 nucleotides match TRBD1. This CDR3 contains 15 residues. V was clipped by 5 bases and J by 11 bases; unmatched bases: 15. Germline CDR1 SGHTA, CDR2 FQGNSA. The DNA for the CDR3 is TGTGCCAGCAGCACGTGGACAGGGGTAAATACGGTGGCTTTCTTT. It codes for CASSTWTGVNTVAFF.

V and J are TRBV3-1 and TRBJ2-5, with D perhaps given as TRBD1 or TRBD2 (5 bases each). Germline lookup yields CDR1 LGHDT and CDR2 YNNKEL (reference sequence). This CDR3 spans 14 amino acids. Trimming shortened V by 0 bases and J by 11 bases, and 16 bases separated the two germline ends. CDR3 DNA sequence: TGTGCCAGCAGCCAAGATCGTGGGACCATCAGGCAGTACTTC. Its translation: CASSQDRGTIRQYF.

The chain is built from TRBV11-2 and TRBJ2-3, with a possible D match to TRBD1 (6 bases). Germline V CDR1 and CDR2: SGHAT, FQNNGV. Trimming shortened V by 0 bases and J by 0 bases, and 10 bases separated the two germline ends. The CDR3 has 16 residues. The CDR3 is CASSLDRRGSTDTQYF. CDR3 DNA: TGTGCCAGCAGCTTAGATCGAAGGGGGAGCACAGATACGCAGTATTTT.

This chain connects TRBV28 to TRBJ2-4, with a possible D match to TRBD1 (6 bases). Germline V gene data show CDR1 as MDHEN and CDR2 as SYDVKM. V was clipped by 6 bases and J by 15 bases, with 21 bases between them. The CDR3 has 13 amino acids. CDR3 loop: CASRRDTGTKGYF. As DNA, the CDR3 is TGTGCCAGCAGGAGGGATACCGGGACAAAGGGGTACTTC.

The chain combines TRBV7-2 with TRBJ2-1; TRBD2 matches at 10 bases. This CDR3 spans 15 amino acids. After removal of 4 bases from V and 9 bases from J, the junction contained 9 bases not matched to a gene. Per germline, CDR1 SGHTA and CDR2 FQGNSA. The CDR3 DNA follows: TGTGCCAGCAGCTCAGCGGCTAGCGGGAGAGGTGAGCAGTTCTTC. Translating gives CASSSAASGRGEQFF.

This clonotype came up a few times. The CDR3 DNA is TGTGCCACATCGACAGCGGGTCAAAACATTCAGTACTTC. Amino acids: CATSTAGQNIQYF. V gene TRBV7-2 combines with J gene TRBJ2-4, with TRBD2 as a possible D gene (6 bases). The CDR3 is made up of 13 amino acids. Germline V gene data show CDR1 as SGHTA and CDR2 as FQGNSA. V lost 10 bases, J lost 5 bases, and 15 bases lay in between.